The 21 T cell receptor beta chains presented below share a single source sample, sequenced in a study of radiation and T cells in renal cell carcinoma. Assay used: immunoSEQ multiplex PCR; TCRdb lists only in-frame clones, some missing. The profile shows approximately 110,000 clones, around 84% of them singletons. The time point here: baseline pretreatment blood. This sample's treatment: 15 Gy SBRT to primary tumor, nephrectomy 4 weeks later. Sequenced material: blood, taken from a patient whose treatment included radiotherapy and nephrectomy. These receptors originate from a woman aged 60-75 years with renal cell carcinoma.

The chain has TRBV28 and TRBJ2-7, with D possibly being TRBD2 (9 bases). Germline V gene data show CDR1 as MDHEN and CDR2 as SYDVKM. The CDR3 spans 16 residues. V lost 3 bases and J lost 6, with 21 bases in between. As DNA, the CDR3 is TGTGCCAGCAGTTTCACAGGGGGATTAGCGGGAGCCGAGCAGTACTTC. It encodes CASSFTGGLAGAEQYF.

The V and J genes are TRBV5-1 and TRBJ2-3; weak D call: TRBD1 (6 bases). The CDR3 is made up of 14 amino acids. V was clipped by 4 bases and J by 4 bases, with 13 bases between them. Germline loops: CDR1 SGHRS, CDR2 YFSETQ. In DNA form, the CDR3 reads TGCGCCAGCAGCGTCACAGGGTTTGCAGATACGCAGTATTTT. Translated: CASSVTGFADTQYF. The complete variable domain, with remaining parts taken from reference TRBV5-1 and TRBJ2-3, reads KAGVTQTPRYLIKTRGQQVTLSCSPISGHRSVSWYQQTPGQGLQFLFEYFSETQRNKGNFPGRFSGRQFSNSRSEMNVSTLELGDSALYLCASSVTGFADTQYFGPGTRLTVL.

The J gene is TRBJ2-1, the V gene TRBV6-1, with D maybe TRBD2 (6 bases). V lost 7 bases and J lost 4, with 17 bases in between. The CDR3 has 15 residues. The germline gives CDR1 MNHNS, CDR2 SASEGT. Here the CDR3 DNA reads TGTGCCAGCATATTAGATCGGCGGGGTTACAATGAGCAGTTCTTC. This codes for CASILDRRGYNEQFF.

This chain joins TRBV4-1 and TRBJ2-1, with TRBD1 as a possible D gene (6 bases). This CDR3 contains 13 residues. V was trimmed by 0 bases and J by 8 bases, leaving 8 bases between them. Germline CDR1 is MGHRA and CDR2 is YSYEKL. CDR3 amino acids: CASSQEGAYEQFF. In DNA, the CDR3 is TGCGCCAGCAGCCAAGAGGGGGCCTATGAGCAGTTCTTC.

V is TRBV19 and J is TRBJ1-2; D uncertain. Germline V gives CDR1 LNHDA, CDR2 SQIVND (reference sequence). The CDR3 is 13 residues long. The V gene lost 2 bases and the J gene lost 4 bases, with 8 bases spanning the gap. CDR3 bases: TGTGCCAGTAGTATAACACAGTTCTATGGCTACACCTTC. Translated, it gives CASSITQFYGYTF.

The CDR3 DNA reads TGTGCCACCAGCATTATTACAGGGGGCACTTCACCCCTCCACTTT. The encoded protein is CATSIITGGTSPLHF. The J gene is TRBJ1-6, the V gene TRBV15, with TRBD1 matching 9 bases. The CDR3 loop spans 15 amino acids. CDR1 and CDR2 (germline): LNHNV, YYDKDF (reference sequence). Trimming took 4 bases from V and 9 from J; bases not matched to a gene: 7.

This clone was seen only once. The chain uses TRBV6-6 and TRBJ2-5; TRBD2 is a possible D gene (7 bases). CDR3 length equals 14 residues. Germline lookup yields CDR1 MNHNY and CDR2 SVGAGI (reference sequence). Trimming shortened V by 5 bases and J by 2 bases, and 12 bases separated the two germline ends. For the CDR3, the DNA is TGTGCCAGCAGTCAAAGGGGGGGTCAAGAGACCCAGTACTTC. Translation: CASSQRGGQETQYF.

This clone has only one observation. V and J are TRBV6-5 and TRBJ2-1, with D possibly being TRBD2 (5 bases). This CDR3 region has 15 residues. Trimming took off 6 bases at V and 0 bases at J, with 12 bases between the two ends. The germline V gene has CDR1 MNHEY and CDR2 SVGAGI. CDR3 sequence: CASRSTISSYNEQFF. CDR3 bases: TGTGCCAGCAGATCGACTATTAGCTCCTACAATGAGCAGTTCTTC.

CDR3 nucleotide sequence: TGTGCCAGCAGCTTACCTAGCGGGGGGACGGATACGCAGTATTTT. It codes for CASSLPSGGTDTQYF. The V call is TRBV11-2, the J call TRBJ2-3; 11 bases are a match to TRBD2. CDR1 is SGHAT, CDR2 FQNNGV, per germline. The CDR3 sequence is 15 residues long. V lost 2 bases to trimming and J lost 6 bases; unmatched junction nucleotides: 4.

The CDR3 sequence is CASRQPGQGSYEQYF. The DNA for the CDR3 is TGTGCCAGCAGGCAGCCGGGACAGGGGTCCTACGAGCAGTACTTC. The rearrangement links TRBV28 to TRBJ2-7; TRBD1 aligns across 10 bases. The CDR3 consists of 15 residues. The trim removed 6 bases at V and 1 base at J, leaving 6 bases unmatched. Germline-derived CDR1 and CDR2 are MDHEN and SYDVKM.

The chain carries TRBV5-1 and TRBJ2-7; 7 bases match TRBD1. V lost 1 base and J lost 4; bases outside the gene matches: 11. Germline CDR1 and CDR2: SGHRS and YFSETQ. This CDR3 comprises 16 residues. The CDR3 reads CASSLWTGLGGYEQYF. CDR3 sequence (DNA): TGCGCCAGCAGCTTGTGGACAGGCCTAGGTGGGTACGAGCAGTACTTC.

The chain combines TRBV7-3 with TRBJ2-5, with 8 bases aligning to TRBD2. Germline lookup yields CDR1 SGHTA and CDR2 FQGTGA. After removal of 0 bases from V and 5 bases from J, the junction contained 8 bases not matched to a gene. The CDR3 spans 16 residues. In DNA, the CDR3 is TGTGCCAGCAGCTTAACCGCCTTAGCGGGGAAGGAGACCCAGTACTTC. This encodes CASSLTALAGKETQYF.

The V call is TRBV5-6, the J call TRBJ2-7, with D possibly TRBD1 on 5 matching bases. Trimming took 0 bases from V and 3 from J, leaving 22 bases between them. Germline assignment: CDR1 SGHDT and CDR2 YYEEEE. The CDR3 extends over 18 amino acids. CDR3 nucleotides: TGTGCCAGCAGCTTGGGGGTGAATTGGGGCATAGGACACTACGAGCAGTACTTC. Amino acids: CASSLGVNWGIGHYEQYF.

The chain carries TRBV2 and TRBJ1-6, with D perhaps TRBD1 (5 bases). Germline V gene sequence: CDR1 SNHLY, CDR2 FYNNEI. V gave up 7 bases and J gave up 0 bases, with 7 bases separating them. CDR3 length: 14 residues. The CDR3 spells CASIGDSYNSPLHF. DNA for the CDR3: TGTGCCAGCATAGGGGACTCCTATAATTCACCCCTCCACTTT. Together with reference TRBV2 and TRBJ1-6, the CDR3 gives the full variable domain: EPEVTQTPSHQVTQMGQEVILRCVPISNHLYFYWYRQILGQKVEFLVSFYNNEISEKSEIFDDQFSVERPDGSNFTLKIRSTKLEDSAMYFCASIGDSYNSPLHFGNGTRLTVT.

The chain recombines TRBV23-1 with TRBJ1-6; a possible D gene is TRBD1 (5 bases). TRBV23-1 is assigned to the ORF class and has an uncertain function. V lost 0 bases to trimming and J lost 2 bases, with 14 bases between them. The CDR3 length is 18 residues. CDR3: CASSQSGVGSPYNSPLHF. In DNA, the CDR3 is TGCGCCAGCAGTCAATCGGGGGTGGGTAGCCCCTATAATTCACCCCTCCACTTT.

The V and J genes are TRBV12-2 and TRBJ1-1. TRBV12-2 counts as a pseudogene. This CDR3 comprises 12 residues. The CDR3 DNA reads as TGTGCAAGTTGGTCTCGGATCACTGAAGCTTTCTTT. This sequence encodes CASWSRITEAFF.

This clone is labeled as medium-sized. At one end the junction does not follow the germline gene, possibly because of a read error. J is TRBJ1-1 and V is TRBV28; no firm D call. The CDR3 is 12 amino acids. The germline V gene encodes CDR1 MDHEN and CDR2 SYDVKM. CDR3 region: CASSLGNIEAFF. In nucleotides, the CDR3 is TGTGCCAGCAGTTTAGGGAACATTGAAGCTTTCTTT.

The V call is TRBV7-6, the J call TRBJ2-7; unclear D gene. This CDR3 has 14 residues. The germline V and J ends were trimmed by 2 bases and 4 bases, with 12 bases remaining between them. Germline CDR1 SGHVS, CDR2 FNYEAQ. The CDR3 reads CASSLSPRQYEQYF. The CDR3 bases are TGTGCCAGCAGCTTATCCCCCCGACAATACGAGCAGTACTTC.

The CDR3 sequence is CASSPGTSGINEQFF. The CDR3 DNA reads TGTGCCAGCAGCCCAGGGACATCGGGAATCAATGAGCAGTTCTTC. V and J are TRBV11-3 and TRBJ2-1; D perhaps matches TRBD1 (6 bases). In germline, CDR1 is SGHNT, CDR2 YENEEA. Trimming took off 5 bases at V and 6 bases at J, with 17 bases between the two ends. The CDR3 spans 15 residues.

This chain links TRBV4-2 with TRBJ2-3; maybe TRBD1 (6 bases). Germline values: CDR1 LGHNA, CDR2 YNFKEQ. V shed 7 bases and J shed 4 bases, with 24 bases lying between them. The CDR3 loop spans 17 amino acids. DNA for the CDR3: TGTGCCAGCATCAAGGAATTGCCGGGACAAATCCCAGATACGCAGTATTTT. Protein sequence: CASIKELPGQIPDTQYF.

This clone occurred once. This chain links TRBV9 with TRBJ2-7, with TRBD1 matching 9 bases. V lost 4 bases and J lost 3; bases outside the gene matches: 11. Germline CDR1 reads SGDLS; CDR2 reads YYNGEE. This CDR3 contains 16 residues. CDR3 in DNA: TGTGCCAGCAGCTTTTCCCCGGGACAGGGTTTCTACGAGCAGTACTTC. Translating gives CASSFSPGQGFYEQYF.